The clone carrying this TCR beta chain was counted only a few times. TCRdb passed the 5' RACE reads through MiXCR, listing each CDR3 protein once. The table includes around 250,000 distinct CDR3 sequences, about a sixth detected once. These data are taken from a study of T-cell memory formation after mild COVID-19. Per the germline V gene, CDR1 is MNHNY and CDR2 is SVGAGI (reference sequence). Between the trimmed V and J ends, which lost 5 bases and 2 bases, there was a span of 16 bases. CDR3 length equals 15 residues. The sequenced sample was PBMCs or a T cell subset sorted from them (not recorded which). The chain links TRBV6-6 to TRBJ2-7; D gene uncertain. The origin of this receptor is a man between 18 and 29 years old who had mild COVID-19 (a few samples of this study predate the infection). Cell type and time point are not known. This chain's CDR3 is CASSIVGPPTYEQYF. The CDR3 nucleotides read TGTGCCAGCAGTATAGTCGGACCCCCCACCTACGAGCAGTACTTC.